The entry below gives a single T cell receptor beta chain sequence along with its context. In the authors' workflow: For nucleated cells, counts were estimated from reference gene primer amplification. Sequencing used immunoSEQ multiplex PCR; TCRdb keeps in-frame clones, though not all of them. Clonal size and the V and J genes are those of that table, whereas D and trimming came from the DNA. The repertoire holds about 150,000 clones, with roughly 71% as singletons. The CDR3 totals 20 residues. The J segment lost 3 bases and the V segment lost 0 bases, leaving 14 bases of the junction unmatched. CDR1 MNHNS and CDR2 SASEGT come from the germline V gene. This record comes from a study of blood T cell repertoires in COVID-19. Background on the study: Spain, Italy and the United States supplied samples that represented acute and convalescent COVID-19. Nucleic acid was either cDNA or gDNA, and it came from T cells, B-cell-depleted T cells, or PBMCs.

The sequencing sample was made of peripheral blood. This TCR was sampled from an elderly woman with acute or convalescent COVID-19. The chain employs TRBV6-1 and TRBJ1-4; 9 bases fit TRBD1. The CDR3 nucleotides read TGTGCCAGCAGTGAAGCGGGAGACAGGGGGGTCGGTCAGGCTAATGAAAAACTGTTTTTT. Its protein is CASSEAGDRGVGQANEKLFF.